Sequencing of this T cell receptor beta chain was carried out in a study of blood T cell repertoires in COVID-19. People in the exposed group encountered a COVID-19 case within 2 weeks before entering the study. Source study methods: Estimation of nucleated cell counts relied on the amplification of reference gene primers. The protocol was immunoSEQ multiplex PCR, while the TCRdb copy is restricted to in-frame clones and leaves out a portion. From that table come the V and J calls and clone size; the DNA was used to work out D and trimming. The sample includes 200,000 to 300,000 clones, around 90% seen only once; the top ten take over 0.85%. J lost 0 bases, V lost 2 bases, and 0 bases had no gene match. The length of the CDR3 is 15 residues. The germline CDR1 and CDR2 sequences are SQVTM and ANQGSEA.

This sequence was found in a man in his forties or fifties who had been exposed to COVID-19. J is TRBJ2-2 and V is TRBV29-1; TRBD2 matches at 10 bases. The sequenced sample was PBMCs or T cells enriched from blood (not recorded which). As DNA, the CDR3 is TGCAGCGTTGAACTAGCGGGAGCGAACACCGGGGAGCTGTTTTTT. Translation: CSVELAGANTGELFF.